This entry lists 28 T cell receptor beta chains sequenced from one sample in a study of T cell responses to AZD1222 COVID-19 vaccine (dated by TCRdb to the early 2020s). The time point label, read with the paper, signifies: about 28 days (+/-7) after the second vaccine dose. The method was the immunoSEQ multiplex PCR assay. TCRdb took this table from immuneACCESS and kept in-frame rearrangements with V and J called. Such tables lack part of the clones; where checked against another copy, unresolved V genes explain under half of the gap, and the rest is unexplained. The table for this sample lists about 110,000 clones; about 94% of them were counted only once. The ten most abundant clones make up 2.5% to 3% of the sample. The source was peripheral blood, collected 28 days after the second AZD1222 dose. The receptor source for this set is an adult who received the AZD1222 COVID-19 vaccine.

The CDR3 DNA reads TGTGCCAGCAGCTTATGGGGGCAGGGTGCCACTGAAGCTTTCTTT. As protein: CASSLWGQGATEAFF. V usage is TRBV7-2 and J usage is TRBJ1-1; possibly TRBD1 for D (6 bases). The germline CDR1 and CDR2 sequences are SGHTA and FQGNSA. V lost 2 bases, J lost 4 bases, and 14 bases lay in between. CDR3 length: 15 amino acids.

The chain links TRBV6-5 to TRBJ1-2, with D uncertain. V was pared by 5 bases and J by 2 bases, with 15 bases between. CDR3 length: 15 amino acids. Looked up from germline, CDR1 is MNHEY and CDR2 is SVGAGI. CDR3 DNA sequence: TGTGCCAGCAGTCCCCGACATATTATGAACTATGGCTACACCTTC. It yields the protein CASSPRHIMNYGYTF.

The chain joins TRBV5-4 to TRBJ1-1; D is undetermined. There are 15 residues in the CDR3. Trimming shortened V by 0 bases and J by 3 bases, and 12 bases separated the two germline ends. Per germline, CDR1 SGHNT and CDR2 YYREEE (reference sequence). Here the CDR3 reads CASSLGGQPYTEAFF. The CDR3 region has the DNA TGTGCCAGCAGCTTGGGGGGTCAGCCCTACACTGAAGCTTTCTTT.

V usage is TRBV19 and J usage is TRBJ1-5; D remains unclear. The germline CDR1 and CDR2 sequences are LNHDA and SQIVND (reference sequence). Trimming removed 4 bases from V and 4 bases from J, with 11 bases in between. This CDR3 comprises 14 residues. This CDR3 is CASSTQGRNQPQHF. The CDR3 DNA reads TGTGCCAGTAGTACGCAAGGGCGGAATCAGCCCCAGCATTTT.

This sequence joins TRBV1 and TRBJ2-7; TRBD2, the D gene given by the table, was not confirmed from the DNA. TRBV1 is tagged as a pseudogene. The CDR3 contains 16 residues. Here the CDR3 DNA reads TGCACCAGCAGCCAAGACCCTAGCGGGTTCTCCTACGAGCAGTACTTC. Protein: CTSSQDPSGFSYEQYF.

The chain joins TRBV6-2 or TRBV6-3 to TRBJ1-1, with D perhaps TRBD1 (6 bases). The germline gives CDR1 MNHEY, CDR2 SVGEGT. CDR3 length: 13 residues. The V end was cut by 6 bases, the J end by 1 base, with 9 bases between. CDR3 sequence reads: CASSLTGNTEAFF. For the CDR3, the DNA is TGTGCCAGCAGCCTGACAGGGAACACTGAAGCTTTCTTT.

V usage is TRBV18 and J usage is TRBJ2-7, with 9 nucleotides matching TRBD1. From germline, CDR1 is KGHSH and CDR2 LQKENI. The CDR3 is 13 amino acids. Trimming removed 6 bases from V and 3 bases from J; junction bases left unmatched: 3. CDR3 protein: CASSATGGYEQYF. CDR3 DNA sequence: TGTGCCAGCTCGGCGACAGGGGGCTACGAGCAGTACTTC.

V is TRBV20-1 and J is TRBJ1-4; D is unresolved. Germline loops: CDR1 DFQATT, CDR2 SNEGSKA (reference sequence). V was clipped by 3 bases and J by 6 bases, with 5 bases between them. There are 11 residues in the CDR3. In DNA form, the CDR3 reads TGCAGTGCTAGCTACTATGAAAAACTGTTTTTT. Its translation is CSASYYEKLFF.

V is TRBV7-2 and J is TRBJ2-5, with TRBD1 identical over 9 bases. Per the germline V gene, CDR1 is SGHTA and CDR2 is FQGNSA. The CDR3 has 14 amino acids. Trimming took 5 bases from V and 5 from J; bases not matched to a gene: 6. CDR3 nucleotide sequence: TGTGCCAGCAGCCTCCTAGGACAGGGGGAGACCCAGTACTTC. Amino acids: CASSLLGQGETQYF.

The chain joins TRBV5-6 to TRBJ1-6; D is undetermined. Between the trimmed V and J ends, which lost 2 bases and 1 base, there was a span of 7 bases. CDR3 length: 15 amino acids. Germline loops: CDR1 SGHDT, CDR2 YYEEEE. CDR3 nucleotide sequence: TGTGCCAGCAGCTTCGGACTGTCCTATAATTCACCCCTCCACTTT. Translation gives CASSFGLSYNSPLHF.

V usage is TRBV4-1 and J usage is TRBJ2-1; 7 positions match TRBD2. CDR1 is MGHRA, CDR2 YSYEKL, per germline. CDR3 size: 16 residues. Trimming removed 1 base from V and 0 bases from J; junction bases left unmatched: 3. The CDR3 here is CASSQGAGRSYNEQFF. The DNA of the CDR3 is TGCGCCAGCAGCCAAGGAGCGGGGCGCTCCTACAATGAGCAGTTCTTC.

The chain recombines TRBV24-1 with TRBJ2-2, with 7 positions matching TRBD1. Germline V CDR1 and CDR2: KGHDR, SFDVKD. Unmatched junction bases numbered 7, after V lost 4 bases and J lost 3 bases. The CDR3 loop spans 16 amino acids. In DNA form, the CDR3 reads TGTGCCACCAGTGAGGGCAGGGGGAAAGACACCGGGGAGCTGTTTTTT. This codes for CATSEGRGKDTGELFF.

The gene calls are TRBV6-6 and TRBJ1-5; D not certain. Per germline, CDR1 MNHNY and CDR2 SVGAGI (reference sequence). This CDR3 has 15 residues. Trimming removed 3 bases at V and 3 bases at J, with 12 bases between. The DNA for the CDR3 is TGTGCCAGCAGTTATAGGGATGCGGACAATCAGCCCCAGCATTTT. Its protein is CASSYRDADNQPQHF.

This CDR3 is CASSFYKAEQYF. The CDR3, as DNA: TGTGCCAGCAGTTTCTATAAGGCCGAGCAGTACTTC. The chain links TRBV12-3 or TRBV12-4 to TRBJ2-7, with D hard to call. V was clipped by 3 bases and J by 6 bases, with 9 bases between them. The CDR3 has 12 residues.

CDR3 in DNA: TGTGCCACCAGTTCGTCTCATTTCAATGAGCAGTTCTTC. It translates to CATSSSHFNEQFF. The chain is built from TRBV24-1 and TRBJ2-1; no definite D call. The V and J ends lost 6 bases and 6 bases respectively, with 11 bases between them. The CDR3 totals 13 residues. Germline CDR1 KGHDR, CDR2 SFDVKD.

This sequence joins TRBV5-1 and TRBJ1-1; weak D call: TRBD1 (5 bases). The CDR3 covers 15 residues. CDR1 SGHRS and CDR2 YFSETQ come from the germline V gene. V was cut by 0 bases and J by 0 bases, with 9 bases left in between. CDR3 sequence (DNA): TGCGCCAGCAGCTTGGTTGAGGGGATGAACACTGAAGCTTTCTTT. Protein sequence: CASSLVEGMNTEAFF. The complete variable domain, with remaining parts taken from reference TRBV5-1 and TRBJ1-1, reads KAGVTQTPRYLIKTRGQQVTLSCSPISGHRSVSWYQQTPGQGLQFLFEYFSETQRNKGNFPGRFSGRQFSNSRSEMNVSTLELGDSALYLCASSLVEGMNTEAFFGQGTRLTVV.

The gene calls are TRBV19 and TRBJ2-7; D is perhaps TRBD1 or TRBD2 (5 bases each). Trimming cost V 5 bases and J 0 bases, with 8 bases left between them. The CDR3 is 13 amino acids. The germline V gene encodes CDR1 LNHDA and CDR2 SQIVND (reference sequence). The CDR3, as DNA: TGTGCCAGTAGTTATGGGGGCTCCTACGAGCAGTACTTC. Translated: CASSYGGSYEQYF.

CDR3 residues: CASTSDRNSNQPQHF. The CDR3 DNA reads TGTGCCAGCACCTCCGACAGGAATAGCAATCAGCCCCAGCATTTT. The V call is TRBV2, the J call TRBJ1-5; a weak D match, TRBD1 (6 bases). This CDR3 is built from 15 residues. The V gene's germline CDR1 is SNHLY and CDR2 FYNNEI. The V and J ends lost 7 bases and 0 bases respectively, with 13 bases between them.

The CDR3 loop reads CAIRSGGSGEKLFF. For the CDR3, the DNA is TGTGCCATCAGAAGTGGAGGCAGTGGGGAAAAACTGTTTTTT. The rearrangement links TRBV10-3 to TRBJ1-4; D remains ambiguous. Trimming pared 6 bases from V and 8 bases from J, leaving 16 bases between. Per germline, CDR1 ENHRY and CDR2 SYGVKD. The CDR3 contains 14 residues.

This clone was seen a single time. The V call is TRBV27, the J call TRBJ2-7; possible D gene TRBD2, 6 bases. The CDR3 has 12 residues. The germline V gene has CDR1 MNHEY and CDR2 SMNVEV (reference sequence). Trimming removed 8 bases from V and 4 bases from J, with 12 bases in between. Here the CDR3 DNA reads TGTGCCAGCGGACTAACACGGTACGAGCAGTACTTC. Translation: CASGLTRYEQYF.

The DNA for the CDR3 is TGTGCCAGTAGTCTCGGAAGCTCCTATAATTCACCCCTCCACTTT. This encodes CASSLGSSYNSPLHF. J is TRBJ1-6 and V is TRBV19; no definite D call. V lost 5 bases, J lost 0 bases, and 8 bases lay in between. The CDR3 contains 15 residues. Germline V CDR1 and CDR2: LNHDA, SQIVND (reference sequence). The variable domain in full, completed from reference TRBV19 and TRBJ1-6, reads DGGITQSPKYLFRKEGQNVTLSCEQNLNHDAMYWYRQDPGQGLRLIYYSQIVNDFQKGDIAEGYSVSREKKESFPLTVTSAQKNPTAFYLCASSLGSSYNSPLHFGNGTRLTVT.

The chain carries TRBV7-8 and TRBJ1-3; D gene ambiguous. Germline V gene lookup returns CDR1 SGHVS and CDR2 FQNEAQ. CDR3 length equals 13 residues. V was pared by 1 base and J by 4 bases, with 5 bases between. For the CDR3, the DNA is TGTGCCAGCAGCTTAGTTGAGGGAAACACCATATATTTT. Protein product: CASSLVEGNTIYF.

The V call is TRBV2, the J call TRBJ1-1; D gene ambiguous. Germline V gives CDR1 SNHLY, CDR2 FYNNEI. This CDR3 comprises 12 residues. With 10 bases removed from V and 1 base from J, the gap between germline ends came to 10 bases. DNA of the CDR3: TGTGCCAACTCGACGGGGAACACTGAAGCTTTCTTT. The encoded protein is CANSTGNTEAFF.

This sequence joins TRBV7-2 and TRBJ2-1; 8 nucleotides align to TRBD2. Germline lookup yields CDR1 SGHTA and CDR2 FQGNSA. The CDR3 is 15 residues long. J gave up 4 bases and V 5 bases, and 7 bases lay outside the gene matches. DNA of the CDR3: TGTGCCAGCAGCCGTAGCGGGACCAAGTACAATGAGCAGTTCTTC. Translated, it gives CASSRSGTKYNEQFF.

This chain uses TRBV7-9 with TRBJ1-5, with D perhaps TRBD1 (5 bases). The CDR3 covers 15 residues. Germline CDR1 reads SEHNR; CDR2 reads FQNEAQ (reference sequence). The V end was cut by 3 bases, the J end by 2 bases, with 11 bases between. In nucleotides, the CDR3 is TGTGCCAGCAGCTTCGGCAGGGTGGGCAATCAGCCCCAGCATTTT. Encoded protein: CASSFGRVGNQPQHF.

V gene TRBV19 combines with J gene TRBJ1-5, with unresolved D. V lost 5 bases to trimming and J lost 2 bases, with 13 bases between them. The CDR3 loop spans 15 amino acids. Germline-derived CDR1 and CDR2 are LNHDA and SQIVND (reference sequence). CDR3 sequence (DNA): TGTGCCAGTAGTGTGTCGAGGGCGGGCAATCAGCCCCAGCATTTT. It translates to CASSVSRAGNQPQHF.

This chain connects TRBV27 to TRBJ1-1, with a weak D call TRBD1 (5 bases). This CDR3 has 15 residues. V was shortened by 3 bases and J by 1 base, with 12 bases between the two germline ends. Germline V gene sequence: CDR1 MNHEY, CDR2 SMNVEV (reference sequence). This chain's CDR3 is CASSLYGGGNTEAFF. CDR3 nucleotide sequence: TGTGCCAGCAGTTTGTATGGGGGGGGGAACACTGAAGCTTTCTTT.

The rearrangement uses TRBV3-1 (or the pseudogene TRBV3-2) and TRBJ2-1; 10 bases fit TRBD2. The trim removed 4 bases at V and 4 bases at J, leaving 10 bases unmatched. The CDR3 spans 17 residues. Germline lookup yields CDR1 LGHDT and CDR2 YNNKEL (reference sequence). The CDR3 loop is CASSLTPTSGAYNEQFF. The CDR3 nucleotides are TGTGCCAGCAGCCTAACTCCCACTAGCGGGGCTTACAATGAGCAGTTCTTC.